This entry is about one T cell receptor (beta chain). These data come from a study of blood T cell repertoires in COVID-19. The wider study: Italy, Spain and the United States were the sources of the convalescent and acute COVID-19 samples. Sources were T cells, B-cell-depleted T cells, or PBMCs; the material itself was cDNA or gDNA.

Study processing details: Estimation of nucleated cell counts was performed using reference gene primer amplification. Libraries were prepared by immunoSEQ multiplex PCR; TCRdb keeps only in-frame clonotypes and omits some of them. That table gives V, J and clone size, and the DNA gave D and trimming. Among about 100,000 clones listed, roughly 85% were seen once. This CDR3 is built from 14 residues. The V segment lost 9 bases and the J segment 8 bases; nucleotides outside the gene matches: 12. The origin of this receptor is a woman aged 70 to 79 with acute or convalescent COVID-19. The chain has TRBV6-7 and TRBJ2-2, with 7 positions matching TRBD1. TRBV6-7 is an ORF, with its function uncertain. The sample consisted of peripheral blood. The CDR3 DNA follows: TGTGCCAGAACCCTACAGGGGCGCCGGGGGGAGCTGTTTTTT. Translation gives CARTLQGRRGELFF.